These T cell receptor beta chains were read from a single sample in a study of early T cells in non-severe SARS-CoV-2 infection. Each CDR3 protein gets one entry after TCRdb re-called the 5' RACE reads with MiXCR. The sample has about 90,000 distinct CDR3 sequences, over 13% seen once. Sequencing used whole blood. All receptors derive from an adult who was a healthcare worker with PCR-confirmed SARS-CoV-2 infection or an uninfected control (not recorded which). Both conserved end residues are part of each CDR3. Each record gives: D gene, J gene, clone size, V gene, CDR3 DNA, CDR3 protein. D genes are given only for firm matches. The listing skips clone size in some rows; elsewhere it reads once, few, many or a size class.

>-|TRBJ1-6|few|TRBV2
TGTGCCAGCAGACCTGAGAGCTCCTATAATTCACCCCTCCACTTT
CASRPESSYNSPLHF
>TRBD2|TRBJ2-3|-|TRBV6-1
TGTGCCAGCAGGACCGGGACTAACACAGATACGCAGTATTTT
CASRTGTNTDTQYF
>-|TRBJ1-6|many|TRBV7-9
TGTGCCAGCAGCTCCACCGAGACCTATAATTCACCCCTCCACTTT
CASSSTETYNSPLHF
>-|TRBJ2-2|few|TRBV7-2
TGTGCCAGCAGCCTAGAGGGGGGGGAGCTGTTTTTT
CASSLEGGELFF
>-|TRBJ2-5|-|TRBV7-2
TGTGCCAGCAGCTTATCCAGACAAGAGACCCAGTACTTC
CASSLSRQETQYF
>-|TRBJ1-2|few|TRBV5-6
TGTGCCAGCAGCTCGGAAAGCCGGCGCTATGGCTACACCTTC
CASSSESRRYGYTF
>-|TRBJ1-1|-|TRBV7-9
TGTGCCAGCAGCTTACGGGTTAGTAACACTGAAGTTTTCTTT
CASSLRVSNTEVFF
>TRBD2|TRBJ2-1|few|TRBV5-3
TGTGCCAGAAGCTTGGAGTCACTAGCGGGAGGCCCCAATGAGCAGTTCTTC
CARSLESLAGGPNEQFF
>-|TRBJ1-4|few|TRBV11-2
TGTGCCAGCAGCTCGGGACCGATTAATGAAAAACTGTTTTTT
CASSSGPINEKLFF
>-|TRBJ2-2|many|TRBV28
TGTGCCAGCAGAGGACTATCCGGGGAGCTGTTTTTT
CASRGLSGELFF
>TRBD1|TRBJ2-2|once|TRBV29-1
TGCAGCGTGGGACAGGTAACAGCGAACACCGGGGAGCTGTTTTTT
CSVGQVTANTGELFF
>TRBD2|TRBJ2-3|-|TRBV7-3
TGTGCCAGCAGCTCCTCTCTGGAAAGACTAGCGGGAGACAGGAAGTGGCAGTATTTT
CASSSSLERLAGDRKWQYF
>TRBD2|TRBJ2-5|-|TRBV20-1
TGCAGTGCGCGGCGGGGGGGCCAAGAGACCCAGTACTTC
CSARRGGQETQYF
>-|TRBJ2-7|-|TRBV10-3
TGTGCCATCAGTGATTGGGCGGATTCGGAGCTGAGCTCCTACGAGCAGTACTTC
CAISDWADSELSSYEQYF
>-|TRBJ2-6|few|TRBV18
TGTGCCAGCTCACCACCGTTAGGGACTGGGGCCAACGTCCTGACTTTC
CASSPPLGTGANVLTF
>-|TRBJ1-5|few|TRBV27
TGTGCCAGCCGTACGGGTAGCAATCAGCCCCAGCATTTT
CASRTGSNQPQHF
>TRBD1|TRBJ1-3|-|TRBV10-3
TGCGGCGGACAGGAGGTAGCTGGAAACACCATATATTTT
CGGQEVAGNTIYF
>-|TRBJ2-1|-|TRBV12-3/TRBV12-4
TGTGCCAGCAGTTTAGGGTATGAGCAGTTCTTC
CASSLGYEQFF
>-|TRBJ2-3|many|TRBV5-1
TGCGCCAGCAGCTTGGCTGAGGTGGAAGGCACAGATACGCAGTATTTT
CASSLAEVEGTDTQYF
>-|TRBJ1-1|few|TRBV20-1
TGCAGTGCTGAGAGGGACGCCTCCTTGAACACTGAAGCTTTCTTT
CSAERDASLNTEAFF
>-|TRBJ2-1|-|TRBV5-8
TGTGCCAGCAGCTTTGGGGGGCAAGCGGTACTAAACAATGAGCAGTTCTTC
CASSFGGQAVLNNEQFF
>-|TRBJ2-1|-|TRBV6-1
TGTGCCAGCAGTGAACACCGGGGGGCAGCATGGAATGAGCAGTTCTTC
CASSEHRGAAWNEQFF
>-|TRBJ2-1|medium-sized|TRBV25-1
TGTGCCTCGGAGCAGGGGCGGAATGAGCAGTTCTTC
CASEQGRNEQFF
>-|TRBJ1-3|-|TRBV7-9
TGTGCCGTTGGAACGAGCTCTGGAAACACCATATATTTT
CAVGTSSGNTIYF
>-|TRBJ1-2|-|TRBV14
TGTGCCAGCAGCCAAGAGGTTCTCGGCGGGCGTGGCTACACCTTC
CASSQEVLGGRGYTF
>-|TRBJ1-4|-|TRBV27
TGTGCCAGCAGTAACCTAGGGGCAACTAATGAAAAACTGTTTTTT
CASSNLGATNEKLFF